The 28 T cell receptor beta chains listed next were all sequenced from one sample in a study of T cells in women clearing cervical HPV infection. Some clones are missing from TCRdb's copy, which holds only in-frame ones; the method was immunoSEQ multiplex PCR. This table lists tens of thousands of clones. Sequenced material: blood buffy coat. The source of these receptors is a woman between 18 and 75 years old with a cervical HPV16 infection that either progressed to CIN3+ or cleared (not recorded which).

Note on this clone: The CDR3 is cut off 3 residues early in the read; its end comes from the germline J gene. This chain uses TRBV30 with TRBJ1-2, with 8 bases aligning to TRBD1. The CDR3 is 11 amino acids. Looked up from germline, CDR1 is GTSNPN and CDR2 is SVGIG (reference sequence). Incomplete CDR3 DNA: TGTGCCTGGACGACAGGGGTGAGC. Protein product: CAWTTGVS. From start to end, the CDR3 is CAWTTGVSYTF.

A word on this clone: The read falls 3 residues short of the CDR3 end, and the missing part is taken from the germline J gene. This chain joins TRBV5-6 and TRBJ1-2; a possible D gene is TRBD1 (5 bases). This CDR3 is 13 amino acids long. V lost 2 bases, J lost 2 bases, and 7 bases lay in between. Germline-derived CDR1 and CDR2 are SGHDT and YYEEEE. This chain's CDR3 is CASSLDSNYGYTF. Incomplete CDR3 DNA: TGTGCCAGCAGCTTAGACAGCAACTATGGC.

This CDR3 reads CASSMGWDRNNQPQHF. The DNA read from the CDR3 is TGTGCCAGTAGTATGGGGTGGGACAGGAACAATCAGCCC. V is TRBV19 and J is TRBJ1-5; TRBD1 agrees at 8 bases. The CDR3 goes on 3 residues after the read ends, and that part is filled in from the germline J gene. J lost 3 bases, V lost 3 bases, and 7 bases had no gene match. The CDR3 length is 16 residues. Germline V CDR1 and CDR2: LNHDA, SQIVND (reference sequence).

The covered CDR3 bases are TGCGCCAGCAGCTTGGACAGGGGTTCCTACAATGAG. Translated: CASSLDRGSYNE. In full, the CDR3 reads CASSLDRGSYNEQFF. The genes are TRBV5-1 and TRBJ2-1; 7 bases map to TRBD1. The read ends 3 residues shy of where the CDR3 ends; the end is completed using the germline J gene. Germline trimming cut 0 bases from V and 1 base from J; bases unmatched to any gene: 1. This CDR3 has 15 residues. Looked up from germline, CDR1 is SGHRS and CDR2 is YFSETQ.

A word on this clone: The read comes to an end 3 residues before the CDR3 does, leaving the germline J gene to fill in the end. The V call is TRBV5-1, the J call TRBJ2-3, with TRBD2 identical over 8 bases. This CDR3 contains 21 residues. Trimming removed 0 bases from V and 2 bases from J; junction bases left unmatched: 20. Germline lookup yields CDR1 SGHRS and CDR2 YFSETQ. The CDR3 sequence is CASSLGRFRSERGFFTDTQYF. Partial CDR3 DNA: TGCGCCAGCAGCTTGGGCCGATTCAGGTCGGAGCGGGGGTTTTTCACAGATACG.

On this clone itself: The read ends 3 residues early relative to the CDR3; the germline J gene fills the gap. The rearrangement uses TRBV7-7 and TRBJ2-3; 8 bases map to TRBD2. Germline V gene sequence: CDR1 SSHAT, CDR2 FNYEAQ (reference sequence). This CDR3 is 16 amino acids long. CDR3 amino acids: CASSLGTASGLQTQYF. CDR3 DNA (partial): TGTGCCAGCAGCTTAGGGACGGCTAGCGGGCTTCAGACG.

Regarding this clone: The read is 3 residues too short to cover the CDR3 end, so that end is filled in from the germline J gene. The gene calls are TRBV20-1 and TRBJ2-5; D might be TRBD2 (5 bases). The CDR3 has 13 amino acids. The germline V gene has CDR1 DFQATT and CDR2 SNEGSKA (reference sequence). V lost 5 bases to trimming and J lost 3 bases, with 13 bases between them. The part of the CDR3 DNA that was read is TGCAGTGCTCCTATTCGGGGAAAAGAGACC. Translation: CSAPIRGKET. The complete CDR3 sequence is CSAPIRGKETQYF.

As to this clone: The read terminates 3 residues before the CDR3 end, so the remaining end is supplied by the germline J gene. The chain recombines TRBV5-1 with TRBJ2-3; TRBD2 is a possible D gene (6 bases). The CDR3 spans 15 residues. Germline CDR1 and CDR2: SGHRS and YFSETQ. This CDR3 reads CASSRGSGTQETQYF. Partial CDR3 DNA: TGCGCCAGCAGCCGCGGTAGCGGTACCCAAGAGACG.

A remark on this clone: The read stops 3 residues short of the end of the CDR3; the missing end is completed from the germline J gene. The chain couples TRBV5-1 to TRBJ2-7; 8 nucleotides match TRBD1. J gave up 3 bases and V 3 bases, and 5 bases lay outside the gene matches. The CDR3 length is 14 residues. Germline lookup yields CDR1 SGHRS and CDR2 YFSETQ. Partial CDR3 DNA: TGCGCCAGCAGCTGGACAGGGTACGACTACGAG. Translated, it gives CASSWTGYDYE. The entire CDR3 is CASSWTGYDYEQYF.

Concerning this clone itself: The read ends 3 residues shy of where the CDR3 ends; the end is completed using the germline J gene. V is TRBV2 and J is TRBJ2-5; the match to TRBD2 covers 12 bases. The CDR3 has 15 amino acids. The ends lost 2 bases at V and 4 bases at J; junction bases unmatched: 2. From germline, CDR1 is SNHLY and CDR2 FYNNEI. The part of the CDR3 DNA that was read is TGTGCCAGCAGTGAAAAGACTAGCGGGGGAGAGACC. This sequence encodes CASSEKTSGGET. The CDR3 reads in full as CASSEKTSGGETQYF.

Comment on this clone: The read falls 3 residues short of the CDR3 end, and the missing part is taken from the germline J gene. This rearrangement joins TRBV10-2 to TRBJ1-5, with D unclear. The germline V gene encodes CDR1 WSHSY and CDR2 SAAADI. This CDR3 is 15 amino acids long. Trimming removed 2 bases from V and 0 bases from J, with 8 bases in between. CDR3 DNA, as far as it was read: TGCGCCAGCAGTGAGGGCAACCTTAGCAATCAGCCC. Translation gives CASSEGNLSNQP. The CDR3, in full, reads CASSEGNLSNQPQHF.

In regard to this clone: The sequence runs out 3 residues before the end of the CDR3; the remainder is reconstructed from the germline J gene. V and J are TRBV19 and TRBJ1-2; 7 positions match TRBD1. The CDR3 contains 12 residues. The germline gives CDR1 LNHDA, CDR2 SQIVND (reference sequence). The DNA read from the CDR3 is TGTGCCAGCAGACAGGGAGTCTACGGC. It specifies CASRQGVYG. The entire CDR3 sequence reads CASRQGVYGYTF.

CDR3 sequence reads: CAISETLAGGRRNEQFF. Partial CDR3 DNA: TGTGCCATCAGTGAGACACTAGCGGGAGGGCGTAGGAATGAG. The chain uses TRBV10-3 and TRBJ2-1; 13 nucleotides agree with TRBD2. The CDR3 end falls 3 residues outside the read, so it is completed with the germline J gene. V was clipped by 2 bases and J by 7 bases; unmatched bases: 8. The CDR3 spans 17 residues. Germline-derived CDR1 and CDR2 are ENHRY and SYGVKD.

As concerns this clone: From the germline J gene comes the end of the CDR3, since the read stops 3 residues before it. The chain carries TRBV19 and TRBJ1-4; D is uncertain. The CDR3 loop spans 12 amino acids. From germline, CDR1 is LNHDA and CDR2 SQIVND (reference sequence). The CDR3 DNA, read in part, is TGTGCCAGTAGTATAAGCGGCTCACCA. Translated, it gives CASSISGSP. The complete CDR3 sequence is CASSISGSPLFF.

As to this clone: Read coverage stops 3 residues before the CDR3 terminus; the germline J gene supplies the remainder. The chain employs TRBV19 and TRBJ2-7; 9 positions agree with TRBD1. Germline V gene sequence: CDR1 LNHDA, CDR2 SQIVND (reference sequence). V dropped 0 bases and J dropped 6; count of bases not matched to a gene: 9. The CDR3 consists of 16 residues. CDR3 sequence: CASSIDREDRGVEQYF. The covered CDR3 bases are TGTGCCAGTAGTATAGATCGGGAGGACAGGGGAGTCGAG.

Partial CDR3 DNA: TGCAGTGCCGTCCACGGTAGCTCTGGAAACACC. This translates into CSAVHGSSGNT. The whole CDR3 protein reads CSAVHGSSGNTIYF. V is TRBV20-1 and J is TRBJ1-3; D is undetermined. The read ends 3 residues early relative to the CDR3; the germline J gene fills the gap. Looked up from germline, CDR1 is DFQATT and CDR2 is SNEGSKA (reference sequence). V lost 6 bases and J 0 bases, leaving 12 bases between the germline ends. The CDR3 totals 14 residues.

On this clone itself: The read ends 3 residues shy of where the CDR3 ends; the end is completed using the germline J gene. This chain uses TRBV20-1 with TRBJ2-4, with TRBD1 as a possible D gene (5 bases). This CDR3 contains 12 residues. Looked up from germline, CDR1 is DFQATT and CDR2 is SNEGSKA (reference sequence). The CDR3 loop is CSARGGAETQYF. The covered CDR3 bases are TGCAGTGCTAGAGGGGGCGCGGAGACT.

For this clone: The sample carries other DNA sequences with the same CDR3. Here the CDR3 reads CASSRDRGDTEAFF. Incomplete CDR3 DNA: TGTGCCAGCTCCCGCGACAGGGGGGACACTGAA. The gene calls are TRBV18 and TRBJ1-1; TRBD1 matches at 9 bases. The observed sequence ends 3 residues before the CDR3 terminus, with the missing tail filled in from the germline J gene. V dropped 6 bases and J dropped 3; count of bases not matched to a gene: 5. Germline CDR1 and CDR2: KGHSH and LQKENI. The CDR3 has 14 amino acids.

This clone registers medium-sized (0.01 to 0.1%) by frequency. The CDR3 end is not reached by the read, which stops 3 residues before it; the germline J gene fills it in. The chain couples TRBV20-1 to TRBJ2-7; TRBD1 matches 7 bases. Germline trimming cut 1 base from V and 0 bases from J; bases unmatched to any gene: 6. Germline V gives CDR1 DFQATT, CDR2 SNEGSKA (reference sequence). The CDR3 spans 15 residues. The CDR3: CSARVTGAGSYEQYF. The sequenced CDR3 bases are TGCAGTGCTAGAGTCACAGGGGCGGGCTCCTACGAG.

Details on this clone: With the read ending 3 residues before the CDR3 end, the germline J gene is used to fill in that end. This chain joins TRBV7-2 and TRBJ1-2; D possibly corresponds to TRBD1 (6 bases). The V gene's germline CDR1 is SGHTA and CDR2 FQGNSA. Between the trimmed V and J ends, which lost 9 bases and 4 bases, there was a span of 9 bases. The CDR3 totals 11 residues. CDR3 bases read: TGTGCCAGGCGGACAGTCTATGGC. Protein sequence: CARRTVYG. In full, the CDR3 is CARRTVYGYTF.

Details on this clone: The read terminates 3 residues ahead of where the CDR3 ends, so the germline J gene completes it. The V and J genes are TRBV20-1 and TRBJ2-5; D is ambiguous. The CDR3 spans 17 residues. Trimming left V 3 bases short and J 1 base short, with 21 bases between. Germline CDR1 DFQATT, CDR2 SNEGSKA (reference sequence). The CDR3 here is CSASVSRTGSSQETQYF. The sequenced part of the CDR3 DNA is TGCAGTGCTAGCGTTTCCCGAACTGGTTCCTCCCAAGAGACC.

Remarks on this clone: The DNA ends 3 residues before the CDR3 does, and the rest of the CDR3 is filled in from the germline J gene. The rearrangement joins TRBV5-6 to TRBJ2-7; a weak D match, TRBD1 (6 bases). Germline CDR1 is SGHDT and CDR2 is YYEEEE. Trimming took 0 bases from V and 5 from J, leaving 9 bases between them. This CDR3 contains 13 residues. CDR3 DNA, as far as it was read: TGTGCCAGCAGCTTGGTGGCAGGGGACGAG. Translating it yields CASSLVAGDE. The whole CDR3 sequence reads CASSLVAGDEQYF.

CDR3 region: CSVEGQVSYNEQFF. The DNA read from the CDR3 is TGCAGCGTTGAAGGACAGGTCTCCTACAATGAG. The chain recombines TRBV29-1 with TRBJ2-1; tentatively, D is TRBD1 (6 bases). The CDR3 end is not reached by the read, which stops 3 residues before it; the germline J gene fills it in. This CDR3 has 14 amino acids. Germline-derived CDR1 and CDR2 are SQVTM and ANQGSEA. V was cut by 1 base and J by 0 bases, with 7 bases left in between.

Details on this clone: The read ends 3 residues before the CDR3 terminus; that terminus is restored from the germline J gene. The chain combines TRBV20-1 with TRBJ2-1; D perhaps matches TRBD1 (6 bases). This CDR3 has 12 amino acids. Looked up from germline, CDR1 is DFQATT and CDR2 is SNEGSKA (reference sequence). Trimming shortened V by 7 bases and J by 7 bases, and 14 bases separated the two germline ends. The DNA read from the CDR3 is TGCAGTGTGGGGGCGGTGCGGAATGAG. The encoded protein is CSVGAVRNE. In full, the CDR3 reads CSVGAVRNEQFF.

On this clone: The read gets to within 3 residues of the CDR3 end, and the germline J gene fills in the rest. This rearrangement joins TRBV18 to TRBJ2-5; the D is unclear. This CDR3 has 14 amino acids. Germline assignment: CDR1 KGHSH and CDR2 LQKENI. Between the trimmed V and J ends, which lost 5 bases and 2 bases, there was a span of 12 bases. The CDR3 bases that were read are TGTGCCAGCTCATCCCGGGTCAATCAAGAGACC. Translating gives CASSSRVNQET. The whole CDR3 sequence reads CASSSRVNQETQYF.

Points on this clone: The observed sequence ends 3 residues before the CDR3 terminus, with the missing tail filled in from the germline J gene. The rearrangement joins TRBV7-6 to TRBJ2-7, with a tentative D call TRBD2 (6 bases). This CDR3 is built from 13 residues. V lost 5 bases to trimming and J lost 1 base, with 9 bases between them. Germline values: CDR1 SGHVS, CDR2 FNYEAQ. The CDR3: CASSRGMSYEQYF. The CDR3 DNA, read in part, is TGTGCCAGCAGCCGGGGGATGTCCTACGAG.

Comments on this clone: The read ends 3 residues before the CDR3 terminus; that terminus is restored from the germline J gene. The chain is built from TRBV6-1 and TRBJ2-5; the D gene is possibly TRBD2 (6 bases). Looked up from germline, CDR1 is MNHNS and CDR2 is SASEGT. The CDR3 extends over 13 amino acids. V gave up 4 bases and J gave up 2 bases, with 8 bases separating them. The DNA read from the CDR3 is TGTGCCAGCAGTGGGGGGGATCAAGAGACC. It yields the protein CASSGGDQET. The CDR3, in full, reads CASSGGDQETQYF.

About this clone itself: The read finishes 3 residues shy of the CDR3 end, and the germline J gene is used to complete it. The chain combines TRBV19 with TRBJ2-5; TRBD1 is a possible D gene (7 bases). Trimming stripped 6 bases from V and 5 bases from J, with 13 bases between. The CDR3 consists of 13 residues. Germline CDR1 reads LNHDA; CDR2 reads SQIVND (reference sequence). CDR3 bases read: TGTGCCAGTAGAGGAGGGGGCCGGGAGACC. Protein sequence: CASRGGGRET. The entire CDR3 sequence reads CASRGGGRETQYF.